The sequence of this T cell receptor (beta chain) was determined in a study of shared clonotypes between healthy human individuals. Naive CD8 cells lacked CD45RO and underwent positive selection for CCR7, leaving out terminally differentiated effector memory CD45RA+ cells. In the original analysis: With immunoSEQ giving junction-only sequences and no quality scores, filtering differed. The data were produced by immunoSEQ multiplex PCR, yet TCRdb's version contains in-frame clones alone and is incomplete. V and J calls plus clone size are reproduced from that table; the DNA served to infer D and trimming. The sample records about 1,900,000 clones, about 95% being singletons. This receptor was obtained from a man aged 18 to 30 in good health. The sequenced sample was naive CD8+ T cells sorted from blood.

CDR3 coding DNA: TGCGCCAGCAGCAAAGACCGTTCTTCCTACGAGCAGTACTTC. This codes for CASSKDRSSYEQYF. The chain recombines TRBV5-1 with TRBJ2-7; no clear D. The CDR3 covers 14 residues. Germline CDR1 is SGHRS and CDR2 is YFSETQ. The V end was cut by 4 bases, the J end by 1 base, with 12 bases between.